This TCR beta chain was documented in a study of T cells after yellow fever vaccination. This CDR3 comprises 13 residues. Germline loops: CDR1 DFQATT, CDR2 SNEGSKA (reference sequence). Deletions cut 5 bases from V and 4 bases from J, with 11 bases between. MiXCR was run by TCRdb on the 5' RACE reads, yielding one entry per CDR3 protein. Among about 550,000 distinct CDR3 sequences listed, about 19% were seen once. The chain has TRBV20-1 and TRBJ2-2, with a weak D call TRBD1 (6 bases). The sequence came from a man aged 25-40 years who received the YFV17D yellow fever vaccine. Sample: PBMCs, taken 15 days after the yellow fever booster vaccination. CDR3 coding DNA: TGCAGTGCTTCGGACAGCCCCACCGGGGAGCTGTTTTTT. Translating it yields CSASDSPTGELFF.